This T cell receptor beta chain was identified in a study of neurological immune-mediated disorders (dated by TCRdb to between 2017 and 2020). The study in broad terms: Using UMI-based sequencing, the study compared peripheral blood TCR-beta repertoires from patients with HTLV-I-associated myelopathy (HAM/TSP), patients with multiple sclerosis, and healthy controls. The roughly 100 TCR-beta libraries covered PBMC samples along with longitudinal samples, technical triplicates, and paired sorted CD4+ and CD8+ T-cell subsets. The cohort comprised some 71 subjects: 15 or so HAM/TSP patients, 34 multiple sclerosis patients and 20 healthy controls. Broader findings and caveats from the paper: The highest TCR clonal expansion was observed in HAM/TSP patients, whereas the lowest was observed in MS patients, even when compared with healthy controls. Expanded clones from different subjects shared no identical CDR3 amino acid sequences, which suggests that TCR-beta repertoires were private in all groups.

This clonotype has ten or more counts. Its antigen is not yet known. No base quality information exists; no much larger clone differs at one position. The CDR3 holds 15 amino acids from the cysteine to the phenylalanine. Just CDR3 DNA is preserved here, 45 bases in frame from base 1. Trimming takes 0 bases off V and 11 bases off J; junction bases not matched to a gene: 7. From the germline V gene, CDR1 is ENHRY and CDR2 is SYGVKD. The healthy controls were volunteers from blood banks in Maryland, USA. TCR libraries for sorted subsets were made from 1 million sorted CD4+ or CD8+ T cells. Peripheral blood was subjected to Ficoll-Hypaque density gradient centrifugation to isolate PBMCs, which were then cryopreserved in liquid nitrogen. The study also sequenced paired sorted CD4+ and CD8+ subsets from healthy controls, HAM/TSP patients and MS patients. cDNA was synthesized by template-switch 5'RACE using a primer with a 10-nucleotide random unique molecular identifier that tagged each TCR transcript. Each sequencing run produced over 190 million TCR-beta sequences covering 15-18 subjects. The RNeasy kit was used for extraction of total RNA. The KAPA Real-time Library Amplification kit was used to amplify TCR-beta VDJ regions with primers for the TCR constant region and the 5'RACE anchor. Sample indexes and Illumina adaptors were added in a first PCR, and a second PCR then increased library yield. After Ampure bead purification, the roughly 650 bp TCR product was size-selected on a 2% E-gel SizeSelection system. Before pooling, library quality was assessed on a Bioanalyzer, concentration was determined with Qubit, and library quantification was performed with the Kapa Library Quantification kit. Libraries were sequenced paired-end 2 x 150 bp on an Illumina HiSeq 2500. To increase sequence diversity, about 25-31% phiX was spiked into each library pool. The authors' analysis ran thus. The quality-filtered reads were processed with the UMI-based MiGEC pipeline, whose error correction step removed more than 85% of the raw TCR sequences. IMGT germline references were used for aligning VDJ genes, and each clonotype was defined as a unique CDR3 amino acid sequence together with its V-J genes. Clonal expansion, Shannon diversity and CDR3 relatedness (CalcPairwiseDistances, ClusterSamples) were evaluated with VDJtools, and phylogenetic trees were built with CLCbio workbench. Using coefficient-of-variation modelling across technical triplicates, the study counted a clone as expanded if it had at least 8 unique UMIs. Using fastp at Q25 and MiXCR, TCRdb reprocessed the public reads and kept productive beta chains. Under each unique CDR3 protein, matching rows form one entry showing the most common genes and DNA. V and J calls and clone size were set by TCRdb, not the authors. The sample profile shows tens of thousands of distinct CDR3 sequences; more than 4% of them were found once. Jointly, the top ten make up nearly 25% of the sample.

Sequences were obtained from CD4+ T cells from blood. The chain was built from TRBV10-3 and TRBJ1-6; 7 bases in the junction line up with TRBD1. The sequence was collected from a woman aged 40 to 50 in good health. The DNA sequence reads TGTGCCATCAGTGAGTCTAGGGCAGGGGGTCCACCCCTCCACTTT. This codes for CAISESRAGGPPLHF.